Presented here are 28 T cell receptor beta chains from one specimen sequenced in a study of blood T cell repertoires in COVID-19. TCRdb keeps only in-frame clones here, not all; method: immunoSEQ multiplex PCR. The repertoire holds about 180,000 clones, 70% to 90% seen once, with roughly 2.9% in the top ten. The source material was peripheral blood. The receptors originated from a woman aged 25 to 39 with active or convalescent COVID-19.

The rearrangement links TRBV7-9 to TRBJ1-2; 7 bases map to TRBD1. Trimming took 4 bases from V and 8 from J; bases not matched to a gene: 7. The CDR3 loop spans 13 amino acids. CDR1 and CDR2 from the germline V gene are SEHNR and FQNEAQ (reference sequence). In DNA form, the CDR3 reads TGTGCCAGCAGCTCACAGGGGAGAGGGGGCTACACCTTC. Translation gives CASSSQGRGGYTF.

This CDR3 reads CASSEEEGDRGSAGELFF. The CDR3 DNA reads as TGTGCCAGCAGTGAAGAAGAAGGGGACAGGGGTTCAGCCGGGGAGCTGTTTTTT. The rearrangement joins TRBV6-1 to TRBJ2-2; TRBD1 matches 10 bases. V was pared by 1 base and J by 6 bases, with 11 bases of the junction left unmatched. The CDR3 is 18 residues long. Germline V gives CDR1 MNHNS, CDR2 SASEGT.

The V gene is TRBV5-1, the J gene TRBJ2-3; 15 positions agree with TRBD2. V lost 3 bases, J lost 2 bases, and 4 bases stayed unmatched. The CDR3 length is 17 residues. Germline CDR1 SGHRS, CDR2 YFSETQ. The DNA for the CDR3 is TGCGCCAGCAGCTACGGGACTAGCGGGAGGAACACAGATACGCAGTATTTT. Its protein is CASSYGTSGRNTDTQYF.

This chain connects TRBV28 to TRBJ1-6; D perhaps matches TRBD1 (5 bases). The length of the CDR3 is 15 residues. V lost 3 bases to trimming and J lost 9 bases, with 15 bases between them. Germline CDR1 MDHEN, CDR2 SYDVKM. The CDR3, as DNA: TGTGCCAGCAGTTTGGGGCAGGGATATCGTTCACCCCTCCACTTT. This sequence encodes CASSLGQGYRSPLHF.

This clone was picked up a small number of times. The chain is built from TRBV2 and TRBJ2-2; D not certain. From germline, CDR1 is SNHLY and CDR2 FYNNEI. Trimming shortened V by 7 bases and J by 0 bases, and 9 bases separated the two germline ends. The CDR3 is made up of 14 amino acids. CDR3: CASMGTPNTGELFF. CDR3 DNA sequence: TGTGCCAGCATGGGCACGCCGAACACCGGGGAGCTGTTTTTT.

The CDR3 region is CASSRTGGLSTEAFF. The CDR3, as DNA: TGTGCCAGCAGCCGCACAGGGGGCCTTAGCACTGAAGCTTTCTTT. The chain joins TRBV14 to TRBJ1-1; 9 nucleotides line up with TRBD1. This CDR3 is 15 amino acids long. In germline, CDR1 is SGHDN, CDR2 FVKESK. The V and J ends lost 4 bases and 4 bases, in that order; junction bases with no gene match: 7.

This clone was counted once. V and J are TRBV27 and TRBJ1-5, with D uncertain. The germline V and J ends were trimmed by 5 bases and 2 bases, with 7 bases remaining between them. Germline V gene data show CDR1 as MNHEY and CDR2 as SMNVEV (reference sequence). The CDR3 has 13 residues. The CDR3 coding sequence is TGTGCCAGCAGTAAAGCCCGCAATCAGCCCCAGCATTTT. This encodes CASSKARNQPQHF.

This clone appeared a few times. The V call is TRBV15, the J call TRBJ1-5; D may be TRBD1 (5 bases). Per germline, CDR1 LNHNV and CDR2 YYDKDF (reference sequence). This CDR3 region has 15 residues. V lost 4 bases, J lost 4 bases, and 14 bases lay in between. The CDR3 coding sequence is TGTGCCACCAGCATCAGCACCTCAGGGAATCAGCCCCAGCATTTT. Residues: CATSISTSGNQPQHF. The variable domain in full, with the rest retrieved from reference TRBV15 and TRBJ1-5, is DAMVIQNPRYQVTQFGKPVTLSCSQTLNHNVMYWYQQKSSQAPKLLFHYYDKDFNNEADTPDNFQSRRPNTSFCFLDIRSPGLGDTAMYLCATSISTSGNQPQHFGDGTRLSIL.

The CDR3 DNA reads as TGTGCCAGCAGTTTCCGCAGGGGCTACACCTTC. Translation gives CASSFRRGYTF. The chain uses TRBV12-3 or TRBV12-4 and TRBJ1-2, with D uncertain. V gave up 3 bases and J gave up 8 bases, with 7 bases separating them. The CDR3 runs 11 residues.

The chain employs TRBV18 and TRBJ2-7, with D tentatively TRBD1 (5 bases). V lost 5 bases and J lost 1, with 18 bases in between. There are 16 residues in the CDR3. Germline loops: CDR1 KGHSH, CDR2 LQKENI. The CDR3 is CASSETVLSSSYEQYF. CDR3 sequence (DNA): TGTGCCAGCTCAGAGACAGTTTTGAGCTCTTCCTACGAGCAGTACTTC.

This clone was observed a few times. V gene TRBV20-1 combines with J gene TRBJ1-5, with D tentatively TRBD1 (6 bases). V lost 3 bases to trimming and J lost 1 base, with 10 bases between them. From germline, CDR1 is DFQATT and CDR2 SNEGSKA (reference sequence). There are 14 residues in the CDR3. Here the CDR3 DNA reads TGCAGTGCTAGTCAGGGGCAGAGCAATCAGCCCCAGCATTTT. The encoded protein is CSASQGQSNQPQHF.

A single count supports this clone. This chain links TRBV18 with TRBJ1-2; D uncertain. The V gene's germline CDR1 is KGHSH and CDR2 LQKENI. The CDR3 runs 14 residues. Trimming left V 6 bases short and J 4 bases short, with 15 bases between. Here the CDR3 reads CASSSGLGTYGYTF. CDR3 DNA sequence: TGTGCCAGCTCCTCGGGGTTGGGAACCTATGGCTACACCTTC.

V usage is TRBV7-9 and J usage is TRBJ1-3; 8 bases match TRBD1. Germline CDR1 SEHNR, CDR2 FQNEAQ (reference sequence). The CDR3 covers 16 residues. The trim removed 4 bases at V and 0 bases at J, leaving 5 bases unmatched. CDR3 loop: CASSSRGQVSGNTIYF. In DNA form, the CDR3 reads TGTGCCAGCAGCTCTAGGGGACAGGTCTCTGGAAACACCATATATTTT.

The V call is TRBV20-1, the J call TRBJ2-5, with no clear D. Between the trimmed V and J ends, which lost 3 bases and 5 bases, there was a span of 10 bases. This CDR3 is built from 12 residues. CDR1 is DFQATT, CDR2 SNEGSKA, per germline (reference sequence). DNA for the CDR3: TGCAGTGCTAGTCCCGGGTCCGAGACCCAGTACTTC. Residues: CSASPGSETQYF.

The chain joins TRBV28 to TRBJ1-4, with TRBD1 matching 7 bases. Trimming cost V 6 bases and J 7 bases; bases outside gene matches: 8. CDR3 length equals 14 residues. Germline V gene sequence: CDR1 MDHEN, CDR2 SYDVKM. CDR3 sequence (DNA): TGTGCCAGCAGCAAGACAGGGTTCCGTGAAAAACTGTTTTTT. This sequence encodes CASSKTGFREKLFF.

This chain's CDR3 is CASSSGLVGGTDTQYF. The CDR3 DNA reads as TGTGCCAGCAGCTCCGGACTAGTTGGTGGAACAGATACGCAGTATTTT. V and J are TRBV5-4 and TRBJ2-3; 7 bases line up with TRBD2. Unmatched junction bases numbered 10, after V lost 3 bases and J lost 3 bases. Germline V gene data show CDR1 as SGHNT and CDR2 as YYREEE (reference sequence). The CDR3 loop spans 16 amino acids.

This chain joins TRBV5-1 and TRBJ1-2; D is uncertain. Between the trimmed V and J ends, which lost 6 bases and 7 bases, there was a span of 13 bases. The V gene's germline CDR1 is SGHRS and CDR2 YFSETQ. The length of the CDR3 is 12 residues. The CDR3 DNA is TGCGCCAGCACCGAGGGCGGAATTGGCTACACCTTC. Protein: CASTEGGIGYTF.

The chain is built from TRBV28 and TRBJ2-7, with TRBD1 matching 7 bases. Germline lookup yields CDR1 MDHEN and CDR2 SYDVKM. V lost 6 bases to trimming and J lost 3 bases; unmatched junction nucleotides: 5. This CDR3 comprises 13 residues. CDR3 DNA sequence: TGTGCCAGCAGCCGTAGGACAGGCTACGAGCAGTACTTC. It is translated as CASSRRTGYEQYF.

The J gene is TRBJ1-1, the V gene TRBV6-2 or TRBV6-3; no clear D. The CDR3 has 11 residues. The V gene lost 5 bases and the J gene lost 6 bases, with 7 bases spanning the gap. CDR1 and CDR2 from the germline V gene are MNHEY and SVGEGT. The chain's CDR3 is CASSIRAEAFF. The CDR3 DNA follows: TGTGCCAGCAGTATTCGGGCTGAAGCTTTCTTT.

This clone was detected once. The chain uses TRBV6-5 and TRBJ2-7; 7 nucleotides line up with TRBD1. CDR1 and CDR2 (germline): MNHEY, SVGAGI. CDR3 length: 14 residues. V dropped 6 bases and J dropped 3; count of bases not matched to a gene: 8. The CDR3 sequence: CASRPDRAGYEQYF. The CDR3 DNA reads TGTGCCAGCAGACCAGACAGGGCGGGCTACGAGCAGTACTTC.

This chain uses TRBV6-5 with TRBJ1-2, with TRBD1 matching over 11 bases. V shed 5 bases and J 7 bases; nucleotides not matched to a gene: 9. Germline assignment: CDR1 MNHEY and CDR2 SVGAGI. This CDR3 region has 15 residues. The CDR3 loop reads CASSPRDRGVGGYTF. CDR3 coding DNA: TGTGCCAGCAGTCCCCGGGACAGGGGGGTGGGTGGCTACACCTTC.

V usage is TRBV7-9 and J usage is TRBJ2-1; maybe TRBD2 (6 bases). The CDR3 totals 15 residues. V gave up 5 bases and J gave up 3 bases, with 14 bases separating them. CDR1 and CDR2 from the germline V gene are SEHNR and FQNEAQ (reference sequence). CDR3 in amino acids: CASSPRLGGYNEQFF. CDR3 DNA: TGTGCCAGCAGCCCCCGACTAGGAGGCTACAATGAGCAGTTCTTC.

In the case of this clone: A junction boundary mismatches the germline segment, possibly from a read error. Here the CDR3 DNA reads TGTGCCAGCAGCGTTCCAAGAGAGCCCCAGTACTTC. The encoded protein is CASSVPREPQYF. This chain links TRBV9 with TRBJ2-5; no firm D call. The germline gives CDR1 SGDLS, CDR2 YYNGEE. The CDR3 covers 12 residues.

This clone appeared a single time. The chain is built from TRBV28 and TRBJ2-4; 8 positions match TRBD1. The length of the CDR3 is 15 residues. V shed 7 bases and J 3 bases; nucleotides not matched to a gene: 8. Germline lookup yields CDR1 MDHEN and CDR2 SYDVKM. CDR3 in amino acids: CASTGQGQRKNIQYF. CDR3 coding DNA: TGTGCCAGCACAGGACAGGGCCAGCGCAAAAACATTCAGTACTTC. The full variable domain, its missing parts supplied by reference TRBV28 and TRBJ2-4, is DVKVTQSSRYLVKRTGEKVFLECVQDMDHENMFWYRQDPGLGLRLIYFSYDVKMKEKGDIPEGYSVSREKKERFSLILESASTNQTSMYLCASTGQGQRKNIQYFGAGTRLSVL.

The chain joins TRBV11-1 to TRBJ2-7; 10 bases match TRBD2. CDR3 length: 16 amino acids. V trimming: 1 base; J trimming: 4 bases; junction bases outside the gene matches: 7. In germline, CDR1 is SGHAT, CDR2 FQDESV (reference sequence). CDR3 sequence reads: CASSLDWLAGVYEQYF. The CDR3 DNA reads TGTGCCAGCAGCTTAGATTGGCTAGCGGGAGTTTACGAGCAGTACTTC.

This CDR3 reads CAWSLSRAPRWETQYF. The CDR3 DNA reads TGTGCCTGGAGCCTCTCCAGGGCCCCGCGATGGGAGACCCAGTACTTC. The rearrangement uses TRBV30 and TRBJ2-5, with TRBD1 as a possible D gene (5 bases). V was shortened by 3 bases and J by 5 bases, with 22 bases between the two germline ends. This CDR3 is built from 16 residues. Germline CDR1 GTSNPN, CDR2 SVGIG (reference sequence).

This clone appeared once. This chain joins TRBV10-3 and TRBJ2-7; 8 nucleotides align to TRBD1. This CDR3 region has 12 residues. V lost 4 bases, J lost 7 bases, and 3 bases stayed unmatched. Germline assignment: CDR1 ENHRY and CDR2 SYGVKD. The CDR3 loop reads CAISVGQGEQYF. In DNA, the CDR3 is TGTGCCATCAGTGTTGGACAGGGTGAGCAGTACTTC.

This chain links TRBV5-6 with TRBJ1-2; D is possibly TRBD1 (6 bases). Germline-derived CDR1 and CDR2 are SGHDT and YYEEEE. V lost 0 bases and J 4 bases, leaving 13 bases between the germline ends. The CDR3 is made up of 15 amino acids. This chain's CDR3 is CASSLGPGQTYGYTF. Written as DNA, the CDR3 is TGTGCCAGCAGCTTGGGGCCGGGACAAACCTATGGCTACACCTTC.